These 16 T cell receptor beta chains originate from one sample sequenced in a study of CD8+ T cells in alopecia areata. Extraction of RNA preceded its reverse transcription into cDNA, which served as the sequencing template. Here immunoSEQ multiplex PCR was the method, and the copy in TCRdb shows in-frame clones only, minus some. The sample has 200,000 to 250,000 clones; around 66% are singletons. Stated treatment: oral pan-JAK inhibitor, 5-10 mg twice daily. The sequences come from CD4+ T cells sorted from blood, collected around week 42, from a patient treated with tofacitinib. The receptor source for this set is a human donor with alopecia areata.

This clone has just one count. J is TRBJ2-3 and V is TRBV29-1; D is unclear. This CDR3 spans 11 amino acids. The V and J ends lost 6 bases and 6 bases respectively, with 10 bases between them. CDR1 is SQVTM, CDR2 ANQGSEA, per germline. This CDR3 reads CSVAVWDTQYF. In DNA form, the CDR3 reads TGCAGCGTCGCGGTATGGGATACGCAGTATTTT.

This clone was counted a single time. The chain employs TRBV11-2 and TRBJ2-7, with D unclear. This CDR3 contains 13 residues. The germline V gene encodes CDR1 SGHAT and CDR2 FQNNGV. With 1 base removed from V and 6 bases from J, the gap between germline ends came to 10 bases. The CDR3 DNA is TGTGCCAGCAGCTTAGGTGATGTGGGCGAGCAGTACTTC. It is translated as CASSLGDVGEQYF.

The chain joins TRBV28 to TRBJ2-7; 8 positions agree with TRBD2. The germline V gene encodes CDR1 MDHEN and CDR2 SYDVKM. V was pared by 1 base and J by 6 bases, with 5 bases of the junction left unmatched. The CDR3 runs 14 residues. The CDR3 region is CASSLYAGGSEQYF. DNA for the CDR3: TGTGCCAGCAGTTTATACGCGGGGGGCTCCGAGCAGTACTTC. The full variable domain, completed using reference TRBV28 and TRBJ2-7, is DVKVTQSSRYLVKRTGEKVFLECVQDMDHENMFWYRQDPGLGLRLIYFSYDVKMKEKGDIPEGYSVSREKKERFSLILESASTNQTSMYLCASSLYAGGSEQYFGPGTRLTVT.

CDR3 bases: TGTGCCAGCAGTGAGACTGCCTGGCGGACCCAGTACTTC. The encoded protein is CASSETAWRTQYF. V is TRBV2 and J is TRBJ2-5; D uncertain. V lost 3 bases, J lost 7 bases, and 12 bases lay in between. Germline assignment: CDR1 SNHLY and CDR2 FYNNEI. This CDR3 has 13 amino acids.

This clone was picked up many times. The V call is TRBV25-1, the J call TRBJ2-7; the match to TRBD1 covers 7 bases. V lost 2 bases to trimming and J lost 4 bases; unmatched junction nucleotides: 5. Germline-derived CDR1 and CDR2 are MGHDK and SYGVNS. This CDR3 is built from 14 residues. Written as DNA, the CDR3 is TGTGCCAGCAGTGAAACAGGGGTGTTATACGAGCAGTACTTC. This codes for CASSETGVLYEQYF.

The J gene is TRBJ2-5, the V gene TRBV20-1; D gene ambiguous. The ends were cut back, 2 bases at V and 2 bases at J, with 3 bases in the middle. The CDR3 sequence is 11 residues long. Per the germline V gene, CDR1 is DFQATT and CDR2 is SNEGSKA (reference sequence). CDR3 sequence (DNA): TGCAGTGCTAGATGGCAAGAGACCCAGTACTTC. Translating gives CSARWQETQYF.

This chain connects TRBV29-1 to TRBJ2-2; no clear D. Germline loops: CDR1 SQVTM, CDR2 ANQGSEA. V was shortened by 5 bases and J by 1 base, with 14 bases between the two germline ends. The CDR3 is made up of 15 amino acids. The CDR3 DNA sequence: TGCAGCGTTACCTCCGGACCCTGGAACACCGGGGAGCTGTTTTTT. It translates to CSVTSGPWNTGELFF.

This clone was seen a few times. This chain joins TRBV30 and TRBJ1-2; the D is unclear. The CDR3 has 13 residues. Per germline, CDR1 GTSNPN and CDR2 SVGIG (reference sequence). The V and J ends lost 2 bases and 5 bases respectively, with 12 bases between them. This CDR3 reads CAWSLIEGYGYTF. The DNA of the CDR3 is TGTGCCTGGAGTCTCATAGAGGGTTATGGCTACACCTTC.

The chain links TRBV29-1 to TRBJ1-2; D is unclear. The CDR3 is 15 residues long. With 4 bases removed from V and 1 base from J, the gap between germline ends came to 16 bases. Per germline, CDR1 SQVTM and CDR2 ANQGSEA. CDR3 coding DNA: TGCAGCGTTGGGGCGGGGAGGGAGGTTAACTATGGCTACACCTTC. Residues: CSVGAGREVNYGYTF.

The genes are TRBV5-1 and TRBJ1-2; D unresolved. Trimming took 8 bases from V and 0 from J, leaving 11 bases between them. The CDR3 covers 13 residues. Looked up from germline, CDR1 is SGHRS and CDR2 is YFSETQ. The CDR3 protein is CASSDRTNYGYTF. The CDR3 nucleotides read TGCGCCAGTTCGGACCGGACTAACTATGGCTACACCTTC.

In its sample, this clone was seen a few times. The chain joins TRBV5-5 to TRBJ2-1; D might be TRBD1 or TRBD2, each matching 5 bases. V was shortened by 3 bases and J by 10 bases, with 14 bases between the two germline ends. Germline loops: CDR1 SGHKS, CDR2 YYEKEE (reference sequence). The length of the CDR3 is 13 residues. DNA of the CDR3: TGTGCCAGCAGCTCTACATTGAGGGGCGAGCAGTTCTTC. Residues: CASSSTLRGEQFF.

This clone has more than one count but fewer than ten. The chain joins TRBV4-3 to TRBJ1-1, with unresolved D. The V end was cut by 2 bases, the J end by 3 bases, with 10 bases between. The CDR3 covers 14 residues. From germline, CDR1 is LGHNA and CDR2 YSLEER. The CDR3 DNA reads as TGCGCCAGCAGCCAATCCCTGGCGGACACTGAAGCTTTCTTT. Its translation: CASSQSLADTEAFF.

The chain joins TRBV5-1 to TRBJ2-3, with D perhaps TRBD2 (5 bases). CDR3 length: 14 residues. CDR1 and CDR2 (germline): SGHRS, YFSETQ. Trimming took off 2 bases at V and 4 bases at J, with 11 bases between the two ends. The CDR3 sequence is CASSFEGAADTQYF. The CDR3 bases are TGCGCCAGCAGCTTTGAAGGAGCGGCAGATACGCAGTATTTT.

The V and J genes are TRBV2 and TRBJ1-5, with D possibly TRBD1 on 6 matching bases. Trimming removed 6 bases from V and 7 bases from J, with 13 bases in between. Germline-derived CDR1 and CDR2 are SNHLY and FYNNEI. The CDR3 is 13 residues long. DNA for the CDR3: TGTGCCAGCAGCTCCGGGACATACCAGCCCCAGCATTTT. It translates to CASSSGTYQPQHF. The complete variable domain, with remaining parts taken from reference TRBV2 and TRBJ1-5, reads EPEVTQTPSHQVTQMGQEVILRCVPISNHLYFYWYRQILGQKVEFLVSFYNNEISEKSEIFDDQFSVERPDGSNFTLKIRSTKLEDSAMYFCASSSGTYQPQHFGDGTRLSIL.

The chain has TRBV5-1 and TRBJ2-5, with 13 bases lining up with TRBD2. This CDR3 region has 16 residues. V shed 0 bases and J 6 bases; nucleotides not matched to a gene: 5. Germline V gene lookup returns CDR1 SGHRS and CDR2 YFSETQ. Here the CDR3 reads CASSLEGLAGYQTQYF. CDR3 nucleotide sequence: TGCGCCAGCAGCTTGGAGGGACTAGCGGGGTATCAGACCCAGTACTTC.

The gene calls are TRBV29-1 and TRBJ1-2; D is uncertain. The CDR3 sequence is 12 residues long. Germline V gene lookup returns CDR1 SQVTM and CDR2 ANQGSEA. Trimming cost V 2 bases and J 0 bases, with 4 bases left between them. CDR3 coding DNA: TGCAGCGTTGAATGGTCTAACTATGGCTACACCTTC. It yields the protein CSVEWSNYGYTF.